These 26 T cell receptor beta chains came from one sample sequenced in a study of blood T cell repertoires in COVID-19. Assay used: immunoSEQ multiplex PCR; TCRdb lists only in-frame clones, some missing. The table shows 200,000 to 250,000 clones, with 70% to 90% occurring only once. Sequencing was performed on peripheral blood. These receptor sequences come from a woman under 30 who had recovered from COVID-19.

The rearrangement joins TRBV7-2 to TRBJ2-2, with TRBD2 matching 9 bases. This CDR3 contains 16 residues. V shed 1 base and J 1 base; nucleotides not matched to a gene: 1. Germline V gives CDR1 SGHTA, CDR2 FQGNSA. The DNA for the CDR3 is TGTGCCAGCAGCTTAGGACTAGCGGTGAACACCGGGGAGCTGTTTTTT. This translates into CASSLGLAVNTGELFF.

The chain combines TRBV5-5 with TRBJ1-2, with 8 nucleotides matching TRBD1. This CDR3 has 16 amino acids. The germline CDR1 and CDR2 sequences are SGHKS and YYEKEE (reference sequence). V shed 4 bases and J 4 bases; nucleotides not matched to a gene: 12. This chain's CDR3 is CASSPVVAGGSYGYTF. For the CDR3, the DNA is TGTGCCAGCAGCCCGGTGGTGGCAGGGGGCAGCTATGGCTACACCTTC.

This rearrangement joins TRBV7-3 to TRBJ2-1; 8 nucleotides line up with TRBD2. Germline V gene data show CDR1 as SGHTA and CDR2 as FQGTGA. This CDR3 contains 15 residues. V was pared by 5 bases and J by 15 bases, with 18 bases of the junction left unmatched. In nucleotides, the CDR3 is TGTGCCAGCAGCCCTCGAAGAGCGGGAGAGGGTAAGGTGTTCTTC. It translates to CASSPRRAGEGKVFF.

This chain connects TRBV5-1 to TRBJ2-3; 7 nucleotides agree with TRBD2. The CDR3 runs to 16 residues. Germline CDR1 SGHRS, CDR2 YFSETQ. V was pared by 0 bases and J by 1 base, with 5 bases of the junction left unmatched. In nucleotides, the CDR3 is TGCGCCAGCAGCTTGGGGGCTAGCGGCGGCACAGATACGCAGTATTTT. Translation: CASSLGASGGTDTQYF.

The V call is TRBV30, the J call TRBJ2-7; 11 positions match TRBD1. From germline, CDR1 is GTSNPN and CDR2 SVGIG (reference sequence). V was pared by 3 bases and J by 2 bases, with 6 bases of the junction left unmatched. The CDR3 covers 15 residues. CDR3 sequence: CAWREGGQGAYEQYF. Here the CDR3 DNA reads TGTGCCTGGAGAGAGGGGGGACAGGGGGCCTACGAGCAGTACTTC.

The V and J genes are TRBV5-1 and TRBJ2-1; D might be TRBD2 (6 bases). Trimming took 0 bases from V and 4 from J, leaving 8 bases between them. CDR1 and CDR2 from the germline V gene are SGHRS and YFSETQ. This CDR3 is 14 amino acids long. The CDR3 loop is CASSLAAGYNEQFF. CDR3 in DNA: TGCGCCAGCAGCTTGGCTGCGGGGTACAATGAGCAGTTCTTC. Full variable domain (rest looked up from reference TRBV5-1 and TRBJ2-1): KAGVTQTPRYLIKTRGQQVTLSCSPISGHRSVSWYQQTPGQGLQFLFEYFSETQRNKGNFPGRFSGRQFSNSRSEMNVSTLELGDSALYLCASSLAAGYNEQFFGPGTRLTVL.

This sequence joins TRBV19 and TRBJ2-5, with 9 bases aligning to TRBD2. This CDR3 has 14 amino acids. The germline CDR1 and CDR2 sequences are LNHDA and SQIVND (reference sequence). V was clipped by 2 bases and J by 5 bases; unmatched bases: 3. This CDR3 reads CASSISGGPETQYF. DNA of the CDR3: TGTGCCAGTAGTATAAGCGGGGGGCCGGAGACCCAGTACTTC.

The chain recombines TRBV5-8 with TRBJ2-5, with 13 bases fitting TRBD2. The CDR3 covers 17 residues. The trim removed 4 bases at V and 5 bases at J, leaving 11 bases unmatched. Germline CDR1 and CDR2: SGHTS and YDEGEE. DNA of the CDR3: TGTGCCAGCAGCGTTACCCGGACTAGCGGGAGCGGGGAGACCCAGTACTTC. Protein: CASSVTRTSGSGETQYF.

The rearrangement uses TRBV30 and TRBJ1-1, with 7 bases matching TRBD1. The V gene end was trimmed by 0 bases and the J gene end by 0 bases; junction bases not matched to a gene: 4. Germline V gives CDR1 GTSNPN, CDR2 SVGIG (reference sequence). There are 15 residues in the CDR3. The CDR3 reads CAWSVPRGLNTEAFF. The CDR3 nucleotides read TGTGCCTGGAGTGTTCCCAGGGGGTTGAACACTGAAGCTTTCTTT. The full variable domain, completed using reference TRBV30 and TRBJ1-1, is SQTIHQWPATLVQPVGSPLSLECTVEGTSNPNLYWYRQAAGRGLQLLFYSVGIGQISSEVPQNLSASRPQDRQFILSSKKLLLSDSGFYLCAWSVPRGLNTEAFFGQGTRLTVV.

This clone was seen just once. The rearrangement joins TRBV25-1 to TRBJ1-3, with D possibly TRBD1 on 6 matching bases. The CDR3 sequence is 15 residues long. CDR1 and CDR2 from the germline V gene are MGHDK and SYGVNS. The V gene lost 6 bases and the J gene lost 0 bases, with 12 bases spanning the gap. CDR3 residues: CASSQGHNSGNTIYF. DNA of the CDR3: TGTGCCAGCAGCCAGGGACACAACTCTGGAAACACCATATATTTT.

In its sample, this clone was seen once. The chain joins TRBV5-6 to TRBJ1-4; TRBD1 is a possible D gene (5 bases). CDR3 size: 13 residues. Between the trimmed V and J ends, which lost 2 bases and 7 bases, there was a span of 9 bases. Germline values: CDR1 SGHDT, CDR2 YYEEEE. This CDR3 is CASSFGASEKLFF. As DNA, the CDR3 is TGTGCCAGCAGCTTTGGGGCCAGTGAAAAACTGTTTTTT.

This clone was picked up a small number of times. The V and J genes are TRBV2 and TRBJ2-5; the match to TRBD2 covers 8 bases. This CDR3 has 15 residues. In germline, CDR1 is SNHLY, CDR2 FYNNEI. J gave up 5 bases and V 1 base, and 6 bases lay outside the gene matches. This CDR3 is CASSEGTSRIETQYF. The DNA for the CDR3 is TGTGCCAGCAGTGAAGGGACTAGCCGGATCGAGACCCAGTACTTC.

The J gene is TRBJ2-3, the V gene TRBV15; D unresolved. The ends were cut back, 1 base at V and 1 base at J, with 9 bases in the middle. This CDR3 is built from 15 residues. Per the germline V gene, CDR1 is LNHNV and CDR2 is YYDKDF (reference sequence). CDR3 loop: CATSRARIGTDTQYF. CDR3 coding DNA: TGTGCCACCAGCAGAGCCCGTATCGGCACAGATACGCAGTATTTT.

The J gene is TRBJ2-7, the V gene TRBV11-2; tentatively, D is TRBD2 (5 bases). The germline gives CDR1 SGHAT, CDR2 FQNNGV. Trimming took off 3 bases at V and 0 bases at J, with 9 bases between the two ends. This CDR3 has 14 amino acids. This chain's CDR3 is CASSFPGISYEQYF. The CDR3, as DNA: TGTGCCAGCAGCTTCCCGGGGATCTCCTACGAGCAGTACTTC.

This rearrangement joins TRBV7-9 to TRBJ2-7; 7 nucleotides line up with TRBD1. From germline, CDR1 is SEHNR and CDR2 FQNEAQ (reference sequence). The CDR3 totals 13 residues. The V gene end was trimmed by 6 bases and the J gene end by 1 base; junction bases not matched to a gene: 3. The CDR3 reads CASRSGQSYEQYF. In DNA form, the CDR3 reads TGTGCCAGCAGGTCGGGACAGTCCTACGAGCAGTACTTC.

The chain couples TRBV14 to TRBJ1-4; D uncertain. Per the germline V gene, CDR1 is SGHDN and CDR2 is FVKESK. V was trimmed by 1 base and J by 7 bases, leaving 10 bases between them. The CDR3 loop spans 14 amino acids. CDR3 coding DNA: TGTGCCAGCAGCCAAGCAGGAGGGAGTGAAAAACTGTTTTTT. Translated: CASSQAGGSEKLFF.

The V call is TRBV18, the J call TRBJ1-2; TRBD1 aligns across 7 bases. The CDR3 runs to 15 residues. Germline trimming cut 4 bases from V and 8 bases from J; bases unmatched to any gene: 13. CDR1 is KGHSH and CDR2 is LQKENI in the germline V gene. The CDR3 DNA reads TGTGCCAGCTCACAGGGGGCTCAAGTCCTGGGAGGCTACACCTTC. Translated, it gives CASSQGAQVLGGYTF.

CDR3 coding DNA: TGTGCCAGCAGCCCCAGGGGAGGGGCTGAAGCTTTCTTT. This sequence encodes CASSPRGGAEAFF. This sequence joins TRBV7-9 and TRBJ1-1; D might be TRBD1 (6 bases). V was shortened by 5 bases and J by 6 bases, with 13 bases between the two germline ends. This CDR3 is 13 amino acids long. CDR1 is SEHNR, CDR2 FQNEAQ, per germline (reference sequence).

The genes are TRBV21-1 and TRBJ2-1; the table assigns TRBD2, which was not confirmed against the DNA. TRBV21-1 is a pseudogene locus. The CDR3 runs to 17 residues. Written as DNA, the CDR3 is TGTGCCAGCAGCACAACTAAACCACTAAGAAAGGCCGATGAGCAGTTCTTC. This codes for CASSTTKPLRKADEQFF.

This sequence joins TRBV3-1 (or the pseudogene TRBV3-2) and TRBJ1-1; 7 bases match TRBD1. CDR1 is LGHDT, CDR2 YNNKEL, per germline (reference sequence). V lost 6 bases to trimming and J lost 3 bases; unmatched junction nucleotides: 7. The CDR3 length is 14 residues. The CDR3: CASSRNRGDTEAFF. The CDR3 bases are TGTGCCAGCAGTCGTAACAGGGGTGACACTGAAGCTTTCTTT.

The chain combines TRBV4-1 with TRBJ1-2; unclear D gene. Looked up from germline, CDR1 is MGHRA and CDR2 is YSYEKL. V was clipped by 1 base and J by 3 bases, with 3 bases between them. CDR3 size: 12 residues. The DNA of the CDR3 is TGCGCCAGCAGCCAAGCTGACTATGGCTACACCTTC. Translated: CASSQADYGYTF.

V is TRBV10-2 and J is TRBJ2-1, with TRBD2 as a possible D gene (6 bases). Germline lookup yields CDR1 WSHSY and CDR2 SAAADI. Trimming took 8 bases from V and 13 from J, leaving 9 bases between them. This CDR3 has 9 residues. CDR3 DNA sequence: TGCGCCAGCGGGGGGATACAGTTCTTC. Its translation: CASGGIQFF.

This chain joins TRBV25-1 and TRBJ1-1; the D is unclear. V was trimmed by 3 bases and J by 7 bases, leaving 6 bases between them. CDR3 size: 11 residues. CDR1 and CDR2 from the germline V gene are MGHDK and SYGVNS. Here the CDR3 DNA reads TGTGCCAGCAGTGACACCTATGAAGCTTTCTTT. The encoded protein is CASSDTYEAFF.

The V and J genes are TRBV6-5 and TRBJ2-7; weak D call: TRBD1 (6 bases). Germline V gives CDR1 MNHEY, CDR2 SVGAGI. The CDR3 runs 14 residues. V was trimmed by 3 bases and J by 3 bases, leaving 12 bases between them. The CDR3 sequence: CASSYGTNYYEQYF. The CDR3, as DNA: TGTGCCAGCAGTTATGGGACAAACTACTACGAGCAGTACTTC.

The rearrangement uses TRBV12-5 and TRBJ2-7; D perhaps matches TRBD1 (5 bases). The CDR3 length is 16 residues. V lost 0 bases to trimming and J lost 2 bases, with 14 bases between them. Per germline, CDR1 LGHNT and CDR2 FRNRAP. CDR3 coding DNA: TGTGCTAGTGGTTTGGTACTTTCGGACACTCCCTACGAGCAGTACTTC. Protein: CASGLVLSDTPYEQYF. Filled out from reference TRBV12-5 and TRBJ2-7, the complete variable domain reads DARVTQTPRHKVTEMGQEVTMRCQPILGHNTVFWYRQTMMQGLELLAYFRNRAPLDDSGMPKDRFSAEMPDATLATLKIQPSEPRDSAVYFCASGLVLSDTPYEQYFGPGTRLTVT.

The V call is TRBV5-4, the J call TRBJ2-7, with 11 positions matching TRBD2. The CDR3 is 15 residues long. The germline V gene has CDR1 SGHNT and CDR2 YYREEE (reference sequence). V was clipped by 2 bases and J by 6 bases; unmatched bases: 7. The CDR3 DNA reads TGTGCCAGCAGCTTCAGCACTAGCGGGAGTCGCGAGCAGTACTTC. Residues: CASSFSTSGSREQYF. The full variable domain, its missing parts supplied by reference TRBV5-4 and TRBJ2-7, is ETGVTQSPTHLIKTRGQQVTLRCSSQSGHNTVSWYQQALGQGPQFIFQYYREEENGRGNFPPRFSGLQFPNYSSELNVNALELDDSALYLCASSFSTSGSREQYFGPGTRLTVT.